These T cell receptor beta chains were read from a single sample in a study of T cells after posttransplantation cyclophosphamide. The method was immunoSEQ multiplex PCR; TCRdb's version includes in-frame clones alone and lacks a portion of them. The sample lists roughly 20,000 clones, over 65% occurring once. The sample consisted of PBMCs, taken after an allogeneic stem cell transplant with post-transplant cyclophosphamide. The receptors here all came from a male patient aged 30 to 39 who received an allogeneic stem cell transplant from a related donor, was CMV-positive, and had acute GVHD only. The T cells may partly be graft donor cells. Both conserved end residues are trimmed from each CDR3.

TRBV5-5	TRBJ2-1	ASRFSGGSYNEQF
TRBV11-1	TRBJ1-3	ASSAGEIEGNTIY
TRBV20-1	TRBJ2-3	SASLADTQY
TRBV6-6	TRBJ1-6	ASRGDRNVSPLH
TRBV5-6	TRBJ2-3	ASSPPTGERDTQY
TRBV6-5	TRBJ2-7	ASRAGTGINEQY
TRBV4-3	TRBJ2-3	ASSPRGTSGTDTQY
TRBV7-2	TRBJ2-3	ASSLSLAGVRQRGDTQY
TRBV27	TRBJ2-1	ASRPTGNYNEQF
TRBV27	TRBJ2-4	ASRTNTGVGAKNIQY
TRBV4-1	TRBJ2-7	ASSLSGTGGVEQY
TRBV27	TRBJ2-5	ASSLLAGGRQETQY
TRBV7-2	TRBJ2-3	ASSLLSGASTDTQY
TRBV7-2	TRBJ2-5	ASSSGGVRQETQY
TRBV7-6	TRBJ2-2	ASSAGADTGELF
TRBV14	TRBJ1-2	ASAQGNYGYT
TRBV5-8	TRBJ1-2	ASSRRTDQANYGYT
TRBV10-3	TRBJ1-3	AIRGQGGLSGNTIY
TRBV18	TRBJ2-3	ASSRVGDTQY
TRBV5-1	TRBJ2-5	ASSLETGETQY
TRBV7-2	TRBJ2-7	ASSLDRYGLLGVPYEQY
TRBV7-9	TRBJ1-1	ASSLAEGAAF
TRBV6-5	TRBJ1-6	ASTSGQGYSPLH
TRBV5-8	TRBJ1-2	ASSRTGPYGYT
TRBV13	TRBJ2-3	ASSLALAGGGTQY
TRBV6-6	TRBJ2-7	ASSPNSYEQY
TRBV4-3	TRBJ1-1	ASSQEKQGRTEAF
TRBV6-1	TRBJ1-2	ASRTESIANYGYT
TRBV4-3	TRBJ2-3	ASSQERRDTQY
TRBV28	TRBJ1-1	ASSLGQVNTEAF
TRBV6-1	TRBJ1-1	ASSEAQRSEAF
TRBV11-2	TRBJ1-2	ASSPDRGHGYT
TRBV11-3	TRBJ2-7	ASSPTGTSGNEQY
TRBV7-9	TRBJ1-2	ASSPRTGSNYGYT
TRBV6-1	TRBJ1-2	ASSRTGGRNGYT
TRBV2	TRBJ1-2	ASSSRDTGYGYT
TRBV5-1	TRBJ2-2	ASSLTAGGRTGELF
TRBV7-8	TRBJ2-6	ASSPNRAGANVLT
TRBV7-8	TRBJ1-1	ASSSLWYRNTEAF
TRBV30	TRBJ2-4	AWSSGGAALAKNIQY
TRBV27	TRBJ1-6	ASSLSGGLYSPLH
TRBV6-1	TRBJ2-2	ASSESAGGVGTGELF
TRBV6-5	TRBJ2-7	ASSLGQEYEQY
TRBV5-8	TRBJ2-7	ASSLGGRTYEQY
TRBV10-2	TRBJ1-6	ASSEGWFTGDNSPLH
TRBV19	TRBJ1-4	ASRAGGRSTNEKLF
TRBV10-3	TRBJ2-3	ATSGLAGRGDTQY
TRBV4-3	TRBJ1-1	ASSQDLRGTGNTEAF
TRBV5-6	TRBJ2-1	ASSLTGDSQF
TRBV7-2	TRBJ2-7	ASSLARPGRGGKSYEQY
TRBV7-9	TRBJ2-7	ASSSPGQGSEQY